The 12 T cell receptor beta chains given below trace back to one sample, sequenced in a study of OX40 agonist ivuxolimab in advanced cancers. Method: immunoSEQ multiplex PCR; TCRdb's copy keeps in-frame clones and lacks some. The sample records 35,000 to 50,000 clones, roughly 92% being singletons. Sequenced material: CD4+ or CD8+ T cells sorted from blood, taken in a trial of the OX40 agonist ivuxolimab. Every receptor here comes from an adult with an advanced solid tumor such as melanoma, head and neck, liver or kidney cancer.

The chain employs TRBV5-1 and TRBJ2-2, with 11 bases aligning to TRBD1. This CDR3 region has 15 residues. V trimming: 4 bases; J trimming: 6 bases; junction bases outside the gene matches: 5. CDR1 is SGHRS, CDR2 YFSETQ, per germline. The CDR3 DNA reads TGCGCCAGCAGCGCCGGACAGGGGGCGCCCGGGGAGCTGTTTTTT. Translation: CASSAGQGAPGELFF.

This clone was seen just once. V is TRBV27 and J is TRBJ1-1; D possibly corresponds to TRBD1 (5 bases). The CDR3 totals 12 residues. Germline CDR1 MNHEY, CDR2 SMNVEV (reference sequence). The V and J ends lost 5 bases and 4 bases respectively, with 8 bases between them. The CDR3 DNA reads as TGTGCCAGCAGTCCCGGGACCACTGAAGCTTTCTTT. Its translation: CASSPGTTEAFF.

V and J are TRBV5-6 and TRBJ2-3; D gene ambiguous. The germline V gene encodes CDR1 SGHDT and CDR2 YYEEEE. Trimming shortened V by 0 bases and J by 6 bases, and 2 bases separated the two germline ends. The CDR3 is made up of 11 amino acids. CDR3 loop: CASSLGDTQYF. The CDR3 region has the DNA TGTGCCAGCAGCTTGGGTGATACGCAGTATTTT. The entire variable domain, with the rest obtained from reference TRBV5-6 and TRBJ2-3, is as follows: DAGVTQSPTHLIKTRGQQVTLRCSPKSGHDTVSWYQQALGQGPQFIFQYYEEEERQRGNFPDRFSGHQFPNYSSELNVNALLLGDSALYLCASSLGDTQYFGPGTRLTVL.

This CDR3 is CASSPRLTSSYEQYF. In DNA form, the CDR3 reads TGTGCCAGCAGTCCCCGCCTGACTAGTTCCTACGAGCAGTACTTC. The chain couples TRBV28 to TRBJ2-7; possibly TRBD2 for D (6 bases). Trimming pared 5 bases from V and 1 base from J, leaving 15 bases between. The CDR3 totals 15 residues. Germline V gene data show CDR1 as MDHEN and CDR2 as SYDVKM.

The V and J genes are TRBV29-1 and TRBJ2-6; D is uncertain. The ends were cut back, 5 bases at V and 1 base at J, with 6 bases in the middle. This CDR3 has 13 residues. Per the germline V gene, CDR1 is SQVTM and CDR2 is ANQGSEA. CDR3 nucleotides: TGCAGCGTTCCCGATTCTGGGGCCAACGTCCTGACTTTC. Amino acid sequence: CSVPDSGANVLTF.

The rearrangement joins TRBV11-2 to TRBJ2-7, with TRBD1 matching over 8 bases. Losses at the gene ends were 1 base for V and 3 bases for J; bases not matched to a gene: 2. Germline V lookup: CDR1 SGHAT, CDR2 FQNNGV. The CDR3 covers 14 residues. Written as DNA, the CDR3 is TGTGCCAGCAGCTTAGCAACAGGGGGCTACGAGCAGTACTTC. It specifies CASSLATGGYEQYF. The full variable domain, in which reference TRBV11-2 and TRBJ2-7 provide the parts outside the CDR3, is EAGVAQSPRYKIIEKRQSVAFWCNPISGHATLYWYQQILGQGPKLLIQFQNNGVVDDSQLPKDRFSAERLKGVDSTLKIQPAKLEDSAVYLCASSLATGGYEQYFGPGTRLTVT.

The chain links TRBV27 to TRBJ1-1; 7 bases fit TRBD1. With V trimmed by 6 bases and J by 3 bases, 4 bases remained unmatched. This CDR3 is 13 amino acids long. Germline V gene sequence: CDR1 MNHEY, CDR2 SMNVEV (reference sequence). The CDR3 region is CASRPQGYTEAFF. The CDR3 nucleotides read TGTGCCAGCAGACCACAGGGGTACACTGAAGCTTTCTTT.

The CDR3 bases are TGTGCCAGCAGCTCTCCCCTGGGACAGGGGGGAAGGACCGGGGAGCTGTTTTTT. Protein sequence: CASSSPLGQGGRTGELFF. This sequence joins TRBV9 and TRBJ2-2, with 11 bases aligning to TRBD1. Germline-derived CDR1 and CDR2 are SGDLS and YYNGEE. V lost 4 bases, J lost 5 bases, and 13 bases stayed unmatched. The CDR3 totals 18 residues.

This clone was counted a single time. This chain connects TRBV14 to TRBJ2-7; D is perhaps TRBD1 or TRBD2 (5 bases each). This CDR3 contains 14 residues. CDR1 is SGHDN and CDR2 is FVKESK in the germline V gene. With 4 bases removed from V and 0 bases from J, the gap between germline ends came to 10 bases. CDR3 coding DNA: TGTGCCAGCAGCCCCCCGGGACCCTCCTACGAGCAGTACTTC. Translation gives CASSPPGPSYEQYF.

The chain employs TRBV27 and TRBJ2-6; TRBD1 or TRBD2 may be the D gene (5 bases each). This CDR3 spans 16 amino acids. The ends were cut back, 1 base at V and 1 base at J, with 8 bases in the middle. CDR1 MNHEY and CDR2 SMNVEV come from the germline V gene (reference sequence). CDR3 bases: TGTGCCAGCAGTTTATTGGGGGTGTCTGGGGCCAACGTCCTGACTTTC. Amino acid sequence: CASSLLGVSGANVLTF.

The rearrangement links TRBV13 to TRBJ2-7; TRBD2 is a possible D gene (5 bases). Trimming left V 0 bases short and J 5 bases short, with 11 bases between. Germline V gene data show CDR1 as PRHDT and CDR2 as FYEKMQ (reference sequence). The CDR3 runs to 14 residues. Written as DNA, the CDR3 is TGTGCCAGCAGCTTAGGTGCAGAGGGCGACGAGCAGTACTTC. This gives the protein CASSLGAEGDEQYF.

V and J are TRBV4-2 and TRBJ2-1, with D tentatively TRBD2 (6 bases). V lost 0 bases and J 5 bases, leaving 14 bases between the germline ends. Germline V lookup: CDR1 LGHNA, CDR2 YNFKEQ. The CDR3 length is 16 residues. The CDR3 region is CASSQEGQWEDNEQFF. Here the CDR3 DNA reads TGTGCCAGCAGCCAAGAAGGTCAGTGGGAGGACAATGAGCAGTTCTTC.